The 32 T cell receptor beta chains given below trace back to one sample, sequenced in a study of regulatory T cells in long-lasting Graves disease. CDR3 regions were amplified by Arm-PCR using iRepertoire HTBI primers to build TCR beta libraries. TCRdb passed the multiplex PCR reads through MiXCR, listing each CDR3 protein once. The sample contains roughly 350,000 distinct CDR3 sequences, over 15% of which appear only once. The time point here: newly diagnosed GD, antithyroid drugs for less than 3 months. The TCR library was made from RNA extracted from PBMCs. This same sample was also taken into another study, of T cells in Graves' hyperthyroidism and ophthalmopathy.

The source was peripheral blood mononuclear cells (PBMCs), collected at new diagnosis, from a patient treated with antithyroid drugs. These receptors were collected from a man aged 35 to 55 with Graves disease.

This clonotype was seen ten or more times. With a much larger clone just one base away, this may be a read error. The rearrangement links TRBV6-1 to TRBJ1-5; no reliable D call. This CDR3 has 13 residues. With 5 bases removed from V and 2 bases from J, the gap between germline ends came to 7 bases. CDR1 is MNHNS, CDR2 SASEGT, per germline. The CDR3 DNA sequence: TGTGCCAGCAGTCCCCGAGGCAATCAGCCCCAGCATTTT. Translation gives CASSPRGNQPQHF.

The table lists this clonotype with a few counts. The DNA of the CDR3 is TGCAGTGCTTGGTCCTCTGGCGGGGGGAGCTACGAGCAGTACTTC. Amino acids: CSAWSSGGGSYEQYF. The rearrangement joins TRBV20-1 to TRBJ2-7; 8 nucleotides agree with TRBD2. The CDR3 runs 15 residues. Germline CDR1 reads DFQATT; CDR2 reads SNEGSKA (reference sequence). V lost 5 bases, J lost 3 bases, and 12 bases stayed unmatched.

This clonotype was picked up one time. This may stem from a read error, because a much larger clone lies one nucleotide away. Lacking the conserved final phenylalanine or tryptophan, this CDR3 likely reflects a read error. V is TRBV11-2 and J is TRBJ1-1, with D hard to call. There are 13 residues in the CDR3. The V end was cut by 2 bases, the J end by 1 base, with 5 bases between. CDR1 and CDR2 (germline): SGHAT, FQNNGV. CDR3 sequence: CASSLIPNTEAFL. The CDR3 coding sequence is TGTGCCAGCAGCTTAATCCCGAACACTGAAGCTTTCTTA.

J is TRBJ2-7 and V is TRBV25-1, with 9 bases aligning to TRBD1. The V gene end was trimmed by 4 bases and the J gene end by 5 bases; junction bases not matched to a gene: 6. In germline, CDR1 is MGHDK, CDR2 SYGVNS. The CDR3 loop spans 14 amino acids. The CDR3 loop is CASSVLDRGHEQYF. CDR3 coding DNA: TGTGCCAGCAGTGTATTGGACAGGGGTCACGAGCAGTACTTC.

This clonotype has just a few counts. The chain couples TRBV7-3 to TRBJ1-6; D is undetermined. Germline V gene lookup returns CDR1 SGHTA and CDR2 FQGTGA. The CDR3 has 15 amino acids. The germline V and J ends were trimmed by 3 bases and 3 bases, with 9 bases remaining between them. This chain's CDR3 is CASSLNGDYNSPLHF. The CDR3 DNA reads as TGTGCCAGCAGCTTGAACGGAGACTATAATTCACCCCTCCACTTT. Looking up the rest from reference TRBV7-3 and TRBJ1-6 gives the full variable domain: GAGVSQTPSNKVTEKGKYVELRCDPISGHTALYWYRQSLGQGPEFLIYFQGTGAADDSGLPNDRFFAVRPEGSVSTLKIQRTERGDSAVYLCASSLNGDYNSPLHFGNGTRLTVT.

This clonotype came up a few times. The chain has TRBV9 and TRBJ2-7; D tentatively fits TRBD1 or TRBD2 (5 bases each). Trimming cost V 5 bases and J 2 bases, with 11 bases left between them. CDR3 length: 13 residues. CDR1 is SGDLS and CDR2 is YYNGEE in the germline V gene. DNA of the CDR3: TGTGCCAGCAGAACTAGGGGACCCTACGAGCAGTACTTC. This translates into CASRTRGPYEQYF.

This clonotype occurred a few times. The genes are TRBV19 and TRBJ1-4; maybe TRBD1 (6 bases). Germline V gene lookup returns CDR1 LNHDA and CDR2 SQIVND (reference sequence). With 9 bases removed from V and 4 bases from J, the gap between germline ends came to 18 bases. The CDR3 contains 15 residues. DNA for the CDR3: TGTGCCAGCGCCAGACAGGATTGGCTTAATGAAAAACTGTTTTTT. Translation gives CASARQDWLNEKLFF.

Note on this clonotype: A much bigger clone sits one base away, suggesting this may be a read error. The chain carries TRBV2 and TRBJ1-1, with unresolved D. Germline V gives CDR1 SNHLY, CDR2 FYNNEI. CDR3 length: 14 residues. CDR3 bases: TGTGCCAGCAACCTCCAAGGGCTGAACACTGAAGCTATCTTT. It encodes CASNLQGLNTEAIF.

In this sample, this clonotype turned up many times. The chain carries TRBV28 and TRBJ1-1, with no clear D. V was shortened by 6 bases and J by 1 base, with 9 bases between the two germline ends. This CDR3 has 13 amino acids. Germline CDR1 reads MDHEN; CDR2 reads SYDVKM. Here the CDR3 DNA reads TGTGCCAGCAGCCCCCCCTGGAACACTGAAGCTTTCTTT. Encoded protein: CASSPPWNTEAFF.

This clonotype was counted a few times. J is TRBJ1-2 and V is TRBV6-5; 7 positions match TRBD1. Unmatched junction bases numbered 6, after V lost 0 bases and J lost 8 bases. The CDR3 covers 14 residues. Germline CDR1 and CDR2: MNHEY and SVGAGI. This CDR3 reads CASSYSGQPGGYTF. CDR3 nucleotides: TGTGCCAGCAGTTACTCGGGACAGCCTGGCGGCTACACCTTC.

This clonotype was detected only a few times. This chain connects TRBV4-2 to TRBJ2-2; 12 bases agree with TRBD1. The CDR3 runs to 17 residues. After removal of 4 bases from V and 7 bases from J, the junction contained 10 bases not matched to a gene. The V gene's germline CDR1 is LGHNA and CDR2 YNFKEQ. CDR3 bases: TGTGCCAGCAGCCCTATAGGGGACAGGGGGCAGGACGGGGAGCTGTTTTTT. As protein: CASSPIGDRGQDGELFF.

The table lists this clonotype with many counts. V is TRBV24-1 and J is TRBJ2-3; 8 bases are a match to TRBD1. The CDR3 runs to 16 residues. With 1 base clipped from V and 2 bases from J, the junction kept 4 bases outside the gene matches. The germline V gene has CDR1 KGHDR and CDR2 SFDVKD. In DNA, the CDR3 is TGTGCCACCAGTGATTTCGGACAGGGTTTCACAGATACGCAGTATTTT. This gives the protein CATSDFGQGFTDTQYF.

This clonotype has just a few counts. V usage is TRBV30 and J usage is TRBJ2-7, with 7 bases identical to TRBD1. Germline loops: CDR1 GTSNPN, CDR2 SVGIG (reference sequence). V dropped 5 bases and J dropped 1; count of bases not matched to a gene: 26. The CDR3 has 20 amino acids. The CDR3 coding sequence is TGTGCCTGGGATCCATCGACAGGGTCGAAAAGTCCCTCCTTTTCCTACGAGCAGTACTTC. Translated: CAWDPSTGSKSPSFSYEQYF.

About this clonotype itself: A single base is all that separates this from a far larger clone, so a read error is likely. The genes are TRBV2 and TRBJ1-5; D gene unclear. Germline V CDR1 and CDR2: SNHLY, FYNNEI. Between the trimmed V and J ends, which lost 5 bases and 8 bases, there was a span of 19 bases. The CDR3 extends over 15 amino acids. CDR3 DNA: TGTGCCAGCAGTTTATGGGTGGTCCTGAATGAGCCCCAGCATTTT. Protein product: CASSLWVVLNEPQHF.

Details on this clonotype: The CDR3 does not end in the conserved phenylalanine or tryptophan, so this is likely a read error. The chain links TRBV6-4 to TRBJ2-5; 15 nucleotides agree with TRBD2. Germline trimming cut 2 bases from V and 2 bases from J; bases unmatched to any gene: 0. CDR3 length equals 16 residues. The germline V gene has CDR1 MRHNA and CDR2 SNTAGT. In nucleotides, the CDR3 is TGTGCCAGCAGTGACGGGACTAGCGGGGGGCAAGAGACCCAGTACTCC. Amino acid sequence: CASSDGTSGGQETQYS.

This clonotype was seen ten or more times. V and J are TRBV2 and TRBJ1-5; the match to TRBD1 covers 8 bases. CDR3 size: 13 residues. Unmatched junction bases numbered 6, after V lost 6 bases and J lost 8 bases. Germline CDR1 is SNHLY and CDR2 is FYNNEI. CDR3 DNA: TGTGCCAGCAGATATACACAGGGGGAGCCCCAGCATTTT. Its protein product is CASRYTQGEPQHF.

The CDR3 DNA reads as TGTGCCAGCAGCCCCGGACACCCGAACACTGAAGCTTTCTTT. Encoded protein: CASSPGHPNTEAFF. V gene TRBV3-1 combines with J gene TRBJ1-1, with TRBD1 as a possible D gene (5 bases). Germline V gene lookup returns CDR1 LGHDT and CDR2 YNNKEL (reference sequence). CDR3 length: 14 amino acids. The V end was cut by 4 bases, the J end by 1 base, with 10 bases between.

This rearrangement joins TRBV7-2 to TRBJ2-2, with D unresolved. This CDR3 comprises 17 residues. Between the trimmed V and J ends, which lost 3 bases and 4 bases, there was a span of 18 bases. CDR1 is SGHTA and CDR2 is FQGNSA in the germline V gene. Written as DNA, the CDR3 is TGTGCCAGCAGCTTGTCTTCCCCTTTCGGCTTCACCGGGGAGCTGTTTTTT. This sequence encodes CASSLSSPFGFTGELFF.

V is TRBV7-3 and J is TRBJ2-1; TRBD1 matches at 9 bases. This CDR3 has 14 residues. Germline CDR1 reads SGHTA; CDR2 reads FQGTGA. After removal of 2 bases from V and 5 bases from J, the junction contained 1 base not matched to a gene. The CDR3 loop is CASSLDRGNNEQFF. CDR3 in DNA: TGTGCCAGCAGCTTAGACAGGGGGAACAATGAGCAGTTCTTC.

The V gene is TRBV20-1, the J gene TRBJ1-5; perhaps TRBD1 as D (5 bases). V dropped 6 bases and J dropped 5 bases, with 14 bases sitting between them. The germline gives CDR1 DFQATT, CDR2 SNEGSKA (reference sequence). This CDR3 is 13 amino acids long. This CDR3 reads CSALDTPDQPQHF. For the CDR3, the DNA is TGCAGTGCCCTGGACACACCAGATCAGCCCCAGCATTTT.

This clonotype turned up a few times. CDR3: CASSAPGGGPNQPQHF. The CDR3 DNA reads as TGTGCCAGCAGTGCTCCCGGAGGGGGGCCCAATCAGCCCCAGCATTTT. The chain uses TRBV6-1 and TRBJ1-5, with D perhaps TRBD1 (6 bases). The V and J ends lost 4 bases and 3 bases respectively, with 16 bases between them. There are 16 residues in the CDR3. Germline V CDR1 and CDR2: MNHNS, SASEGT.

Ten or more counts support this clonotype. J is TRBJ1-4 and V is TRBV3-1; D might be TRBD1 (5 bases). The V end lost 0 bases, the J end lost 6 bases, and 11 bases lay between the germline ends. The CDR3 sequence is 15 residues long. Germline V gene data show CDR1 as LGHDT and CDR2 as YNNKEL (reference sequence). The CDR3 here is CASSQDPAGDEKLFF. CDR3 coding DNA: TGTGCCAGCAGCCAAGACCCGGCGGGGGATGAAAAACTGTTTTTT.

J is TRBJ2-1 and V is TRBV20-1, with D possibly TRBD2 on 6 matching bases. Germline lookup yields CDR1 DFQATT and CDR2 SNEGSKA (reference sequence). The CDR3 covers 16 residues. The V end lost 6 bases, the J end lost 2 bases, and 20 bases lay between the germline ends. The CDR3 loop is CSAKNVRTNTYNEQFF. For the CDR3, the DNA is TGCAGTGCCAAAAATGTCAGGACTAACACCTACAATGAGCAGTTCTTC.

In its sample, this clonotype was seen a few times. V gene TRBV7-3 combines with J gene TRBJ2-3; D perhaps matches TRBD2 (6 bases). Germline CDR1 is SGHTA and CDR2 is FQGTGA. The CDR3 consists of 15 residues. V lost 1 base, J lost 0 bases, and 8 bases lay in between. The CDR3 sequence is CASSLRGGSTDTQYF. In DNA, the CDR3 is TGTGCCAGCAGCTTAAGGGGAGGCAGCACAGATACGCAGTATTTT.

V is TRBV12-3 or TRBV12-4 and J is TRBJ1-2; D gene uncertain. V was cut by 3 bases and J by 4 bases, with 12 bases left in between. CDR3 length equals 14 residues. CDR3 sequence: CASSFSGISYGYTF. Written as DNA, the CDR3 is TGTGCCAGCAGTTTCTCAGGAATTTCCTATGGCTACACCTTC.

Ten or more counts support this clonotype. J is TRBJ2-1 and V is TRBV7-7; TRBD1 is a possible D gene (5 bases). The germline V gene has CDR1 SSHAT and CDR2 FNYEAQ (reference sequence). The CDR3 totals 15 residues. The V end was cut by 1 base, the J end by 2 bases, with 9 bases between. The CDR3 sequence: CASSLGVTAYNEQFF. CDR3 coding DNA: TGTGCCAGCAGCTTAGGGGTGACAGCCTACAATGAGCAGTTCTTC.

This clonotype was seen many times. The genes are TRBV29-1 and TRBJ1-1; 7 nucleotides agree with TRBD1. CDR3 length equals 13 residues. With V trimmed by 4 bases and J by 7 bases, 9 bases remained unmatched. Germline V gene data show CDR1 as SQVTM and CDR2 as ANQGSEA. The CDR3 loop is CSVVLQGTFEAFF. The CDR3 DNA follows: TGCAGCGTTGTTTTACAGGGGACGTTTGAAGCTTTCTTT.

This clonotype was seen a handful of times. J is TRBJ1-5 and V is TRBV20-1, with TRBD1 as a possible D gene (6 bases). The CDR3 has 14 amino acids. The V gene's germline CDR1 is DFQATT and CDR2 SNEGSKA (reference sequence). V gave up 1 base and J gave up 5 bases, with 12 bases separating them. DNA for the CDR3: TGCAGTGCTAGAGGGGGGGCAGGGTATCAGCCCCAGCATTTT. It translates to CSARGGAGYQPQHF.

This rearrangement joins TRBV9 to TRBJ1-1, with D possibly matching TRBD1 (5 bases). The CDR3 length is 17 residues. V lost 4 bases and J 4 bases, leaving 23 bases between the germline ends. Germline V gene lookup returns CDR1 SGDLS and CDR2 YYNGEE. The CDR3 DNA reads as TGTGCCAGCAGCCCTCAGGCAGGGCATAGGACGAGCACTGAAGCTTTCTTT. This translates into CASSPQAGHRTSTEAFF.

Ten or more counts support this clonotype. The chain carries TRBV28 and TRBJ2-2, with D unclear. Between the trimmed V and J ends, which lost 8 bases and 2 bases, there was a span of 12 bases. The CDR3 sequence is 14 residues long. The germline gives CDR1 MDHEN, CDR2 SYDVKM. The CDR3 loop reads CASRRNFNTGELFF. The CDR3 region has the DNA TGTGCCAGCCGGCGGAACTTTAACACCGGGGAGCTGTTTTTT.

This clonotype has ten or more counts. The chain couples TRBV5-1 to TRBJ1-1; a possible D gene is TRBD1 (6 bases). V was shortened by 3 bases and J by 1 base, with 16 bases between the two germline ends. CDR1 is SGHRS and CDR2 is YFSETQ in the germline V gene. The CDR3 spans 16 residues. This CDR3 reads CASSSGDNRGNTEAFF. The CDR3 DNA reads as TGCGCCAGCAGCTCGGGGGACAACCGGGGGAACACTGAAGCTTTCTTT. Complete variable domain (other parts from reference TRBV5-1 and TRBJ1-1): KAGVTQTPRYLIKTRGQQVTLSCSPISGHRSVSWYQQTPGQGLQFLFEYFSETQRNKGNFPGRFSGRQFSNSRSEMNVSTLELGDSALYLCASSSGDNRGNTEAFFGQGTRLTVV.

Ten or more counts support this clonotype. This could be a read error, since a much larger clone is one nucleotide away. The chain joins TRBV6-5 to TRBJ1-4; unclear D gene. Looked up from germline, CDR1 is MNHEY and CDR2 is SVGAGI. CDR3 size: 14 residues. Trimming removed 2 bases at V and 6 bases at J, with 10 bases between. The CDR3 reads CASSYGYYHEKLFF. The DNA for the CDR3 is TGTGCCAGCAGTTACGGCTATTACCATGAAAAACTGTTTTTT.